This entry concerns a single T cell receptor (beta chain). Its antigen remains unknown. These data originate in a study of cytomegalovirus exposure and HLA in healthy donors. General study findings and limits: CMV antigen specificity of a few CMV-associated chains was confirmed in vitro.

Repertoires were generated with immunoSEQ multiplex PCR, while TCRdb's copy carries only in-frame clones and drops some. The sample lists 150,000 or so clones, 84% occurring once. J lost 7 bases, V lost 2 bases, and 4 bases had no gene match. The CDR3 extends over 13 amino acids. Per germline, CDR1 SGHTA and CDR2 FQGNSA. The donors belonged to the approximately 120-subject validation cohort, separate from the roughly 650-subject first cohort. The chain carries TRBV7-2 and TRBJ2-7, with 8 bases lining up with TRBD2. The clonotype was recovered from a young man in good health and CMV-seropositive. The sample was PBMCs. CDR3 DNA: TGTGCCAGCAGCTTAAATAGCGGGAAGGAGCAGTACTTC. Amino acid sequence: CASSLNSGKEQYF.